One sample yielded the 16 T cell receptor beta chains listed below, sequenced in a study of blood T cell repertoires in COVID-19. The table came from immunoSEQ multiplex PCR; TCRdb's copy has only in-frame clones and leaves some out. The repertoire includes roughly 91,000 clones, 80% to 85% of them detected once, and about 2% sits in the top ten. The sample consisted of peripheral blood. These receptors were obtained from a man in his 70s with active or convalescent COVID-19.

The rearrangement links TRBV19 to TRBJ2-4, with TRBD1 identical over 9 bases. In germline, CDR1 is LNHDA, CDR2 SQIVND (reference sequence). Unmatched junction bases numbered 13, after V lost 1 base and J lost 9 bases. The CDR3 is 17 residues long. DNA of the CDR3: TGTGCCAGTAGTATAGGTGGGACAGGGATCCCGGGGGGCATTCAGTACTTC. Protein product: CASSIGGTGIPGGIQYF.

The CDR3 DNA sequence: TGTGCCTGGATGGTAGGGACAGGGAGGAATGAGCAGTTCTTC. Protein: CAWMVGTGRNEQFF. The chain recombines TRBV30 with TRBJ2-1; 9 bases line up with TRBD1. V lost 4 bases, J lost 7 bases, and 8 bases stayed unmatched. The germline V gene encodes CDR1 GTSNPN and CDR2 SVGIG (reference sequence). CDR3 size: 14 residues.

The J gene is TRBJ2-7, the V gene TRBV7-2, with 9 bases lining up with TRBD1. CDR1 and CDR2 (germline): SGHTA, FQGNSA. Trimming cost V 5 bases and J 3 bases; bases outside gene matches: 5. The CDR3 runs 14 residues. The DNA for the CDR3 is TGTGCCAGCAGCCGGGGGACAGGGAGCTACGAGCAGTACTTC. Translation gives CASSRGTGSYEQYF.

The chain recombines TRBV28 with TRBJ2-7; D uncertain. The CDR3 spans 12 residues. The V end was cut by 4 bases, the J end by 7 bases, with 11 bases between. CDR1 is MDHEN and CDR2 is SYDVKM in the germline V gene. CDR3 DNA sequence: TGTGCCAGCAGTTCTAGGTTGTGGGAGCAGTACTTC. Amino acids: CASSSRLWEQYF.

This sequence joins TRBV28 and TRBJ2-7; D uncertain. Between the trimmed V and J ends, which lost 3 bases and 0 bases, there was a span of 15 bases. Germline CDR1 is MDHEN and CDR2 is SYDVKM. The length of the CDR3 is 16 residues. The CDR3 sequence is CASSFGWSIGSYEQYF. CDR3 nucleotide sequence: TGTGCCAGCAGTTTTGGGTGGAGTATAGGCTCCTACGAGCAGTACTTC.

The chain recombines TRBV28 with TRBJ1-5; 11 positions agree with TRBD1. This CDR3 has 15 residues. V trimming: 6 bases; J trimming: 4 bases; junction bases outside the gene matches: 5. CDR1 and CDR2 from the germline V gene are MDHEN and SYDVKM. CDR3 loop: CASRHGTGGNQPQHF. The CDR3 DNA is TGTGCCAGCAGGCATGGGACAGGGGGTAATCAGCCCCAGCATTTT.

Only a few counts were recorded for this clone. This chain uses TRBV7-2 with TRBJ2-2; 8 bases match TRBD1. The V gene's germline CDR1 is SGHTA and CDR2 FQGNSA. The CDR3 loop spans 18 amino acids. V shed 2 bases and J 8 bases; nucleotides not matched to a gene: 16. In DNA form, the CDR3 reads TGTGCCAGCAGCTTAAGTCCCCAGGCAGGGGGCGCTTCAGGGGAGCTGTTTTTT. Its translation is CASSLSPQAGGASGELFF. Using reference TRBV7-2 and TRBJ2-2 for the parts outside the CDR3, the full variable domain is GAGVSQSPSNKVTEKGKDVELRCDPISGHTALYWYRQSLGQGLEFLIYFQGNSAPDKSGLPSDRFSAERTGGSVSTLTIQRTQQEDSAVYLCASSLSPQAGGASGELFFGEGSRLTVL.

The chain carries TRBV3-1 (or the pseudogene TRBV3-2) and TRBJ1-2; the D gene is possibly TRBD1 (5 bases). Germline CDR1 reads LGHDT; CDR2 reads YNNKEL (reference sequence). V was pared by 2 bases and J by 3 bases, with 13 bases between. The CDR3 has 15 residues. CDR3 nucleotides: TGTGCCAGCAGCCAATTATGGGGGGGAGACTATGGCTACACCTTC. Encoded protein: CASSQLWGGDYGYTF.

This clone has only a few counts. For the CDR3, the DNA is TGTGCCAGCAGCGTAGCGCCCCAGGGGTACAAGAACACTGAAGCTTTCTTT. It yields the protein CASSVAPQGYKNTEAFF. The chain joins TRBV9 to TRBJ1-1; TRBD1 might be the D (6 bases). CDR1 is SGDLS and CDR2 is YYNGEE in the germline V gene. This CDR3 contains 17 residues. V dropped 0 bases and J dropped 1 base, with 16 bases sitting between them.

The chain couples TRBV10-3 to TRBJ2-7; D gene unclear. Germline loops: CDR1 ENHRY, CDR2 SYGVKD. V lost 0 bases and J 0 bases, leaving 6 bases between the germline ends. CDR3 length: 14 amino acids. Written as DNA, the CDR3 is TGTGCCATCAGTGAGTCTTGGAGCTCCTACGAGCAGTACTTC. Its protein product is CAISESWSSYEQYF.

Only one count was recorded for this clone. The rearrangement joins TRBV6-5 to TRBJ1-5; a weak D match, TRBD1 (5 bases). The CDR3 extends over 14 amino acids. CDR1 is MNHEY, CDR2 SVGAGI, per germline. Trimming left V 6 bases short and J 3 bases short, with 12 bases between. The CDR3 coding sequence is TGTGCCAGCAGGGATCAGGGCCTCAATCAGCCCCAGCATTTT. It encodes CASRDQGLNQPQHF.

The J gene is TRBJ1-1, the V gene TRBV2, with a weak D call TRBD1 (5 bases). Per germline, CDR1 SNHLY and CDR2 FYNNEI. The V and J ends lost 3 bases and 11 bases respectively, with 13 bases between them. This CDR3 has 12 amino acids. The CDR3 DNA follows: TGTGCCAGCAGTGACAGGGTCATTCGGGCTTTCTTT. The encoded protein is CASSDRVIRAFF.

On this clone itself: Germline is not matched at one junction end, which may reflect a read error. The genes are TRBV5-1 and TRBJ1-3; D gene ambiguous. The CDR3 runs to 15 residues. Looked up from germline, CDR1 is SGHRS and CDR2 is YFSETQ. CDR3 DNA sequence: TGCGCCAGCTGCTTGGGCGGAAACTCTGGAAACACCATATATTTT. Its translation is CASCLGGNSGNTIYF.

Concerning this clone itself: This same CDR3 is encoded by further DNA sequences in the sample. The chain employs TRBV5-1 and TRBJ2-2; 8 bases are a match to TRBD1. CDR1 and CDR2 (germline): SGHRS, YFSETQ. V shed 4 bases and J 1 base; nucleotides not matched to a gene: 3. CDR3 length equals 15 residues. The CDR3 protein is CASSPGQGNTGELFF. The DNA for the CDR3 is TGCGCCAGCAGCCCAGGACAGGGGAACACCGGGGAGCTGTTTTTT.

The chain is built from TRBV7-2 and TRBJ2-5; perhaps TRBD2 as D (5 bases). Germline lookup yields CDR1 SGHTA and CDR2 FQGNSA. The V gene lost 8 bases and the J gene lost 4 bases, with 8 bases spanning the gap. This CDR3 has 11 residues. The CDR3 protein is CASLEVETQYF. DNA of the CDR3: TGTGCCAGCCTGGAGGTAGAGACCCAGTACTTC.

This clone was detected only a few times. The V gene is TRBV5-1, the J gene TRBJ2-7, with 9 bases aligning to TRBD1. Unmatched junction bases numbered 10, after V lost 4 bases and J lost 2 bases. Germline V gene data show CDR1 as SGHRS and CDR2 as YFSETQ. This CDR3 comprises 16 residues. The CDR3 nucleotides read TGCGCCAGCAGCAGGGACAGGGCCCCGGCAGCCTACGAGCAGTACTTC. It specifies CASSRDRAPAAYEQYF.